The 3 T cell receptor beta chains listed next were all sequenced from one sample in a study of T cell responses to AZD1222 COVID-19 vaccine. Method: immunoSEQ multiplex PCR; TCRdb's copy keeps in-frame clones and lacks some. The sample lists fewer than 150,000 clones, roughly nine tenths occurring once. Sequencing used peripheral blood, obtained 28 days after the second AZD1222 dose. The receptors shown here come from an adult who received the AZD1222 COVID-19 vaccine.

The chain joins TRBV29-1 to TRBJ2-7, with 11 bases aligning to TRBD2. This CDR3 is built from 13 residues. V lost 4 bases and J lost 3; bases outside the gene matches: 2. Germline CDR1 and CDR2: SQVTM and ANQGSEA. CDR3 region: CSVGTSGSYEQYF. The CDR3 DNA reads TGCAGCGTTGGCACTAGCGGGAGCTACGAGCAGTACTTC.

This chain's CDR3 is CASSILRTGVKGYTF. In DNA form, the CDR3 reads TGTGCCAGTAGTATACTACGGACAGGCGTGAAGGGCTACACCTTC. J is TRBJ1-2 and V is TRBV19; the match to TRBD1 covers 7 bases. The CDR3 covers 15 residues. V shed 2 bases, J shed 8 bases, and the junction held 11 bases outside the gene matches. Germline V gives CDR1 LNHDA, CDR2 SQIVND (reference sequence).

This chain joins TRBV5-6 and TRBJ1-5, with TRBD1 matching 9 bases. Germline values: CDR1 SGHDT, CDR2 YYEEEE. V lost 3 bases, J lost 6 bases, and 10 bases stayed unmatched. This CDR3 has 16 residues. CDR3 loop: CASSSYDRGGIQPQHF. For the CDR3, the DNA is TGTGCCAGCAGCTCCTACGACAGGGGGGGCATTCAGCCCCAGCATTTT.